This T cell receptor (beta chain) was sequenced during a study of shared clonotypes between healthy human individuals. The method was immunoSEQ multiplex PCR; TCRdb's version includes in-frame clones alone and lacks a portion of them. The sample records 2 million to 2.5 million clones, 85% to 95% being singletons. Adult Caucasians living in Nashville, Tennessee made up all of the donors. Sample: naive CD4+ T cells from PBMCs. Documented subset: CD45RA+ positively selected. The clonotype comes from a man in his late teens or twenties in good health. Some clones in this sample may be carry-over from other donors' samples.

CDR3 sequence reads: CATTLGRRVGNQPQHF. The CDR3, as DNA: TGTGCCACCACCCTGGGCCGACGTGTGGGCAATCAGCCCCAGCATTTT. The V and J genes are TRBV15 and TRBJ1-5, with D unresolved. V lost 7 bases, J lost 2 bases, and 18 bases lay in between. The germline CDR1 and CDR2 sequences are LNHNV and YYDKDF (reference sequence). The CDR3 extends over 16 amino acids.